These 30 T cell receptor beta chains were sequenced from one sample in a study of blood T cell repertoires in COVID-19. The table came from immunoSEQ multiplex PCR; TCRdb's copy has only in-frame clones and leaves some out. The table records around 320,000 clones, over 90% of them present only once. Sequencing input: PBMCs or T cells enriched from blood (not recorded which). The receptors originated from a woman aged 25 to 45 who had been exposed to COVID-19.

The rearrangement joins TRBV7-2 to TRBJ1-4; TRBD1 is a possible D gene (5 bases). The V end was cut by 5 bases, the J end by 2 bases, with 15 bases between. CDR1 SGHTA and CDR2 FQGNSA come from the germline V gene. This CDR3 spans 16 amino acids. In nucleotides, the CDR3 is TGTGCCAGCAGCCCGACAGTTTACCGCACTAATGAAAAACTGTTTTTT. It is translated as CASSPTVYRTNEKLFF.

The chain has TRBV4-1 and TRBJ2-7; D is unclear. This CDR3 comprises 13 residues. Trimming cost V 1 base and J 3 bases, with 7 bases left between them. Germline CDR1 reads MGHRA; CDR2 reads YSYEKL. CDR3 amino acids: CASSQVFGYEQYF. DNA of the CDR3: TGCGCCAGCAGCCAAGTCTTCGGCTACGAGCAGTACTTC.

CDR3 nucleotide sequence: TGTGCCAGCAGCGGATGGGGAGCGGGGGCGGCAAAGACCCAGTACTTC. This codes for CASSGWGAGAAKTQYF. The rearrangement links TRBV9 to TRBJ2-5, with 8 positions matching TRBD2. CDR1 SGDLS and CDR2 YYNGEE come from the germline V gene. V trimming: 3 bases; J trimming: 6 bases; junction bases outside the gene matches: 13. This CDR3 has 16 amino acids.

The chain has TRBV13 and TRBJ1-1; 8 positions agree with TRBD1. Germline CDR1 is PRHDT and CDR2 is FYEKMQ (reference sequence). This CDR3 comprises 16 residues. The trim removed 4 bases at V and 2 bases at J, leaving 9 bases unmatched. The CDR3 nucleotides read TGTGCCAGCAGCTCCTGGATACAGGGGGAAAACACTGAAGCTTTCTTT. This encodes CASSSWIQGENTEAFF.

The chain uses TRBV5-4 and TRBJ2-7; TRBD1 matches at 10 bases. This CDR3 has 13 residues. V was pared by 2 bases and J by 9 bases, with 5 bases of the junction left unmatched. Germline CDR1 reads SGHNT; CDR2 reads YYREEE (reference sequence). The CDR3 reads CASSLRQGAGQYF. CDR3 bases: TGTGCCAGCAGCTTAAGACAGGGGGCCGGGCAGTACTTC.

The J gene is TRBJ1-3, the V gene TRBV2; D is ambiguous. The germline V gene has CDR1 SNHLY and CDR2 FYNNEI. The V end was cut by 3 bases, the J end by 0 bases, with 9 bases between. CDR3 length equals 15 residues. The CDR3 protein is CASSELGASGNTIYF. The CDR3 DNA sequence: TGTGCCAGCAGTGAGCTAGGCGCCTCTGGAAACACCATATATTTT. The entire variable domain, with the rest obtained from reference TRBV2 and TRBJ1-3, is as follows: EPEVTQTPSHQVTQMGQEVILRCVPISNHLYFYWYRQILGQKVEFLVSFYNNEISEKSEIFDDQFSVERPDGSNFTLKIRSTKLEDSAMYFCASSELGASGNTIYFGEGSWLTVV.

On this clone itself: Within the sample, other DNA sequences also encode this same CDR3. The chain is built from TRBV4-3 and TRBJ2-7; 8 bases agree with TRBD1. V was pared by 4 bases and J by 3 bases, with 5 bases of the junction left unmatched. This CDR3 is built from 14 residues. CDR1 and CDR2 (germline): LGHNA, YSLEER. CDR3 nucleotide sequence: TGCGCCAGCAGCCCCGGGACAGGTGACTACGAGCAGTACTTC. Protein product: CASSPGTGDYEQYF.

J is TRBJ2-1 and V is TRBV18, with 8 positions matching TRBD2. J was trimmed by 6 bases and V by 1 base; bases with no gene match: 8. The germline V gene encodes CDR1 KGHSH and CDR2 LQKENI. This CDR3 spans 16 amino acids. Here the CDR3 reads CASSPRTLAGGNEQFF. The DNA of the CDR3 is TGTGCCAGCTCACCACGAACCCTAGCGGGCGGCAATGAGCAGTTCTTC. Drawing the rest from reference TRBV18 and TRBJ2-1, the complete variable domain is NAGVMQNPRHLVRRRGQEARLRCSPMKGHSHVYWYRQLPEEGLKFMVYLQKENIIDESGMPKERFSAEFPKEGPSILRIQQVVRGDSAAYFCASSPRTLAGGNEQFFGPGTRLTVL.

CDR3: CASSERGGPPGNTIYF. CDR3 DNA sequence: TGTGCCAGCAGTGAACGGGGAGGGCCGCCTGGAAACACCATATATTTT. The V gene is TRBV6-1, the J gene TRBJ1-3; the D is unclear. Trimming took 2 bases from V and 2 from J, leaving 13 bases between them. The CDR3 consists of 16 residues. Germline V gene data show CDR1 as MNHNS and CDR2 as SASEGT.

The V call is TRBV5-1, the J call TRBJ2-2; D unclear. The germline V and J ends were trimmed by 0 bases and 6 bases, with 9 bases remaining between them. Germline V lookup: CDR1 SGHRS, CDR2 YFSETQ. The CDR3 has 14 residues. The CDR3 DNA reads as TGCGCCAGCAGCTTGGAGTTAACGGCCGGGGAGCTGTTTTTT. Protein: CASSLELTAGELFF.

The chain joins TRBV5-4 to TRBJ1-1; no clear D gene. Trimming cost V 4 bases and J 1 base, with 11 bases left between them. There are 14 residues in the CDR3. Germline CDR1 is SGHNT and CDR2 is YYREEE (reference sequence). This CDR3 is CASSPDGKNTEAFF. CDR3 bases: TGTGCCAGCAGCCCCGACGGGAAGAACACTGAAGCTTTCTTT.

The J gene is TRBJ2-2, the V gene TRBV7-9; TRBD1 agrees at 11 bases. From germline, CDR1 is SEHNR and CDR2 FQNEAQ (reference sequence). V dropped 3 bases and J dropped 4; count of bases not matched to a gene: 4. There are 16 residues in the CDR3. CDR3 DNA sequence: TGTGCCAGCAGCTTTGGACAGGGGGCGAGCACCGGGGAGCTGTTTTTT. This sequence encodes CASSFGQGASTGELFF.

The chain combines TRBV5-1 with TRBJ1-2, with 7 bases aligning to TRBD1. Losses at the gene ends were 1 base for V and 1 base for J; bases not matched to a gene: 10. CDR1 and CDR2 (germline): SGHRS, YFSETQ. CDR3 length equals 17 residues. The CDR3 loop is CASSLIRGQPLNYGYTF. Written as DNA, the CDR3 is TGCGCCAGCAGCTTGATACGGGGACAGCCACTTAACTATGGCTACACCTTC. The full variable domain, with the rest looked up from reference TRBV5-1 and TRBJ1-2, is KAGVTQTPRYLIKTRGQQVTLSCSPISGHRSVSWYQQTPGQGLQFLFEYFSETQRNKGNFPGRFSGRQFSNSRSEMNVSTLELGDSALYLCASSLIRGQPLNYGYTFGSGTRLTVV.

This clone has just one count. V and J are TRBV5-4 and TRBJ2-2, with 8 positions matching TRBD2. The CDR3 has 17 amino acids. Losses at the gene ends were 6 bases for V and 1 base for J; bases not matched to a gene: 11. Germline assignment: CDR1 SGHNT and CDR2 YYREEE (reference sequence). The CDR3 loop reads CASTSYSSGRNTGELFF. The DNA of the CDR3 is TGTGCCAGCACCTCTTACTCCAGCGGGAGGAACACCGGGGAGCTGTTTTTT.

The V call is TRBV18, the J call TRBJ1-1; D is possibly TRBD1 (5 bases). The CDR3 runs to 15 residues. V was trimmed by 4 bases and J by 8 bases, leaving 20 bases between them. Germline V gene lookup returns CDR1 KGHSH and CDR2 LQKENI. The CDR3 bases are TGTGCCAGCTCACGACGGGGGTCCGAGATCCAAGAAGCTTTCTTT. This gives the protein CASSRRGSEIQEAFF.

In this sample, this clone turned up once. V gene TRBV6-5 combines with J gene TRBJ2-3; D gene unclear. The CDR3 is 12 amino acids. The germline gives CDR1 MNHEY, CDR2 SVGAGI. V was shortened by 6 bases and J by 5 bases, with 9 bases between the two germline ends. The CDR3 reads CASRQIGDTQYF. The CDR3 nucleotides read TGTGCCAGCAGGCAGATTGGAGATACGCAGTATTTT.

This rearrangement joins TRBV5-1 to TRBJ1-1; 8 positions match TRBD1. V was clipped by 1 base and J by 1 base; unmatched bases: 12. The CDR3 contains 18 residues. The germline V gene encodes CDR1 SGHRS and CDR2 YFSETQ. The CDR3 reads CASSLRTGWGPGNTEAFF. CDR3 nucleotide sequence: TGCGCCAGCAGCTTGAGGACAGGGTGGGGGCCGGGGAACACTGAAGCTTTCTTT.

The chain is built from TRBV7-2 and TRBJ2-2, with 8 bases aligning to TRBD2. Looked up from germline, CDR1 is SGHTA and CDR2 is FQGNSA. The CDR3 sequence is 16 residues long. J gave up 6 bases and V 4 bases, and 10 bases lay outside the gene matches. The CDR3 nucleotides are TGTGCCAGCAGCTCTTTAGCGGGGTTTAATGCCGGGGAGCTGTTTTTT. Residues: CASSSLAGFNAGELFF.

The chain combines TRBV4-1 with TRBJ2-3; no clear D. This CDR3 has 13 amino acids. Trimming removed 2 bases at V and 2 bases at J, with 5 bases between. The germline CDR1 and CDR2 sequences are MGHRA and YSYEKL. The CDR3, as DNA: TGCGCCAGCAGCCAATCCCTCACAGATACGCAGTATTTT. Protein sequence: CASSQSLTDTQYF.

The V and J genes are TRBV7-9 and TRBJ1-4, with D uncertain. V dropped 2 bases and J dropped 5 bases, with 12 bases sitting between them. Germline V gene sequence: CDR1 SEHNR, CDR2 FQNEAQ (reference sequence). This CDR3 has 15 amino acids. CDR3 coding DNA: TGTGCCAGCAGCTTATCCTCAGGATCCAATGAAAAACTGTTTTTT. Protein sequence: CASSLSSGSNEKLFF.

The V and J genes are TRBV4-3 and TRBJ1-1; D is unclear. The CDR3 has 15 residues. The germline CDR1 and CDR2 sequences are LGHNA and YSLEER. Trimming took 3 bases from V and 1 from J, leaving 12 bases between them. As DNA, the CDR3 is TGCGCCAGCAGCCACAGTCTTAATGAGAACACTGAAGCTTTCTTT. This gives the protein CASSHSLNENTEAFF.

V is TRBV6-5 and J is TRBJ1-1, with 8 bases aligning to TRBD1. With 1 base clipped from V and 3 bases from J, the junction kept 4 bases outside the gene matches. The CDR3 runs to 15 residues. From germline, CDR1 is MNHEY and CDR2 SVGAGI. CDR3 region: CASSYLQGGYTEAFF. The CDR3 region has the DNA TGTGCCAGCAGTTACTTACAGGGGGGGTACACTGAAGCTTTCTTT.

V and J are TRBV2 and TRBJ1-5, with D unclear. Germline lookup yields CDR1 SNHLY and CDR2 FYNNEI. Trimming pared 2 bases from V and 10 bases from J, leaving 9 bases between. The CDR3 extends over 12 amino acids. For the CDR3, the DNA is TGTGCCAGCAGTGAAAGTAAGAGCCCCCAGCATTTT. It encodes CASSESKSPQHF.

The chain joins TRBV3-1 (or the pseudogene TRBV3-2) to TRBJ2-1; 9 bases are a match to TRBD1. This CDR3 has 18 amino acids. The V gene's germline CDR1 is LGHDT and CDR2 YNNKEL (reference sequence). V trimming: 3 bases; J trimming: 7 bases; junction bases outside the gene matches: 16. Written as DNA, the CDR3 is TGTGCCAGCAGCCAGGCCACCGGAACAGGGGGCGCCTGGAATGAGCAGTTCTTC. Encoded protein: CASSQATGTGGAWNEQFF.

The rearrangement links TRBV11-2 to TRBJ1-1; a weak D match, TRBD1 (6 bases). There are 17 residues in the CDR3. V lost 6 bases and J 3 bases, leaving 23 bases between the germline ends. Per germline, CDR1 SGHAT and CDR2 FQNNGV. CDR3 DNA: TGTGCCAGCAGACCTGGAACCCGGACAGAGGAGTACACTGAAGCTTTCTTT. Protein product: CASRPGTRTEEYTEAFF.

The chain employs TRBV19 and TRBJ1-1, with D perhaps TRBD1 (5 bases). V was shortened by 4 bases and J by 6 bases, with 21 bases between the two germline ends. The CDR3 spans 16 residues. Germline V gene sequence: CDR1 LNHDA, CDR2 SQIVND (reference sequence). The CDR3 here is CASSTRWVRGTPEAFF. For the CDR3, the DNA is TGTGCCAGTAGTACCAGGTGGGTCCGGGGGACCCCTGAAGCTTTCTTT. Full variable domain (outside the CDR3, taken from reference TRBV19 and TRBJ1-1): DGGITQSPKYLFRKEGQNVTLSCEQNLNHDAMYWYRQDPGQGLRLIYYSQIVNDFQKGDIAEGYSVSREKKESFPLTVTSAQKNPTAFYLCASSTRWVRGTPEAFFGQGTRLTVV.

The chain recombines TRBV4-1 with TRBJ2-3; D ambiguous. V was trimmed by 0 bases and J by 7 bases, leaving 8 bases between them. The germline CDR1 and CDR2 sequences are MGHRA and YSYEKL. The CDR3 extends over 13 amino acids. CDR3 sequence: CASSQDWANTQYF. Here the CDR3 DNA reads TGCGCCAGCAGCCAAGATTGGGCGAATACGCAGTATTTT.

The chain recombines TRBV5-1 with TRBJ1-5; maybe TRBD1 (5 bases). The CDR3 is 15 residues long. Trimming took 0 bases from V and 2 from J, leaving 9 bases between them. Per germline, CDR1 SGHRS and CDR2 YFSETQ. The CDR3 DNA reads as TGCGCCAGCAGCTTGGCCTCGGGGGGCAATCAGCCCCAGCATTTT. Its protein is CASSLASGGNQPQHF.

This clone came up once. J is TRBJ1-3 and V is TRBV19; 8 bases are a match to TRBD1. From germline, CDR1 is LNHDA and CDR2 SQIVND (reference sequence). The trim removed 4 bases at V and 2 bases at J, leaving 4 bases unmatched. This CDR3 is 15 amino acids long. Written as DNA, the CDR3 is TGTGCCAGTAGTAGCAGACAGGGGCCTGGAAACACCATATATTTT. Translating gives CASSSRQGPGNTIYF.

This chain uses TRBV4-1 with TRBJ2-3; 10 nucleotides match TRBD2. Germline V gene sequence: CDR1 MGHRA, CDR2 YSYEKL. J gave up 5 bases and V 1 base, and 9 bases lay outside the gene matches. The CDR3 is 17 amino acids. CDR3 coding DNA: TGCGCCAGCAGCCAAGCGCCCTTAGCGGGGGGCGGAGATACGCAGTATTTT. Protein: CASSQAPLAGGGDTQYF.